This T cell receptor beta chain was recorded in a study of shared clonotypes between healthy human individuals. This clone was observed a single time. The germline CDR1 and CDR2 sequences are MDHEN and SYDVKM. This CDR3 is built from 15 residues. Trimming pared 9 bases from V and 2 bases from J, leaving 18 bases between. Sequencing was performed with immunoSEQ multiplex PCR; in TCRdb, only in-frame clones are kept and a portion is missing. The table records approximately 620,000 clones, 97% of them present only once. V gene TRBV28 combines with J gene TRBJ2-3; unclear D gene. The source material was naive CD4+ T cells sorted from blood. This sample's subset: CD45RA+ positively selected. The TCR sequence derives from a woman younger than 45 in good health. The CDR3 DNA reads TGTGCCAGTTCTCGCCTGGCTACCCTCACAGATACGCAGTATTTT. Its protein is CASSRLATLTDTQYF.